What follows describes a single TCR beta chain. Antigen: not known. With a J-beta primer mix and a sample-barcoded 5' primer, a second PCR ran about 7 to 12 cycles. A template-switch adaptor containing 12 random nucleotides labeled each cDNA molecule. TCRdb re-called the 5' RACE reads with MiXCR, one entry per CDR3 protein. Here the sample spans 980,000 or so distinct CDR3 sequences, around 49% being singletons. The data were obtained in a study of blood T cells in healthy people across ages. Each donor's blood draw was roughly 10 milliliters of peripheral blood. Germline CDR1 is SGHRS and CDR2 is YFSETQ. The CDR3 has 14 residues. V lost 0 bases to trimming and J lost 4 bases, with 8 bases between them. Whole-study findings and limits: Compared with aged donors, long-lived donors showed fewer expanded clones, suggesting selection.

This TCR was recovered from a man under 40 in good health. The chain recombines TRBV5-1 with TRBJ2-1; a weak D match, TRBD1 (6 bases). The sample was blood. As DNA, the CDR3 is TGCGCCAGCAGCTTGGGAGACAGGTACAATGAGCAGTTCTTC. This gives the protein CASSLGDRYNEQFF. Full variable domain (remainder filled in from reference TRBV5-1 and TRBJ2-1): KAGVTQTPRYLIKTRGQQVTLSCSPISGHRSVSWYQQTPGQGLQFLFEYFSETQRNKGNFPGRFSGRQFSNSRSEMNVSTLELGDSALYLCASSLGDRYNEQFFGPGTRLTVL.